Below, 21 T cell receptor beta chains from the same sample are listed, as sequenced in a study of graft-versus-host responses after intestinal transplantation (TCRdb year 2021). No antigen is known for these receptors. The time point label on this specimen signifies: cells obtained before transplantation from donor or recipient. Library method: the immunoSEQ multiplex PCR assay. TCRdb holds this immuneACCESS table with in-frame rearrangements only. Some clones are missing; in checked studies, unresolved V genes explain under half, and the rest has no known cause. The sample records tens of thousands of clones, over 75% of which are singletons. The top ten hold nearly 0.4% of the sample. Sequenced here: unstimulated CD4+ T cells sorted from spleen or lymph node cells, sampled before transplant. Receptor source: a human donor who was the organ donor for an intestinal transplant.

The chain couples TRBV18 to TRBJ2-2; 8 nucleotides match TRBD1. Germline CDR1 reads KGHSH; CDR2 reads LQKENI. The V gene end was trimmed by 3 bases and the J gene end by 7 bases; junction bases not matched to a gene: 7. The CDR3 contains 15 residues. This CDR3 reads CASSPTQGANGELFF. In DNA form, the CDR3 reads TGTGCCAGCTCACCGACCCAGGGGGCGAACGGGGAGCTGTTTTTT.

V gene TRBV10-1 combines with J gene TRBJ2-1, with 8 nucleotides matching TRBD2. The CDR3 loop spans 15 amino acids. Germline V gives CDR1 WNHNN, CDR2 SYGVQD (reference sequence). Unmatched junction bases numbered 9, after V lost 3 bases and J lost 8 bases. The chain's CDR3 is CASSETGGLFDEQFF. The CDR3 nucleotides are TGCGCCAGCAGTGAAACGGGGGGGCTCTTTGATGAGCAGTTCTTC.

The chain joins TRBV19 to TRBJ1-5; the D is unclear. The CDR3 loop spans 14 amino acids. V was trimmed by 1 base and J by 3 bases, leaving 7 bases between them. Germline CDR1 reads LNHDA; CDR2 reads SQIVND (reference sequence). DNA for the CDR3: TGTGCCAGTAGTATAGTATTGTCCAATCAGCCCCAGCATTTT. Translated, it gives CASSIVLSNQPQHF.

A few counts support this clone. This chain connects TRBV19 to TRBJ2-2; unclear D gene. Trimming shortened V by 3 bases and J by 4 bases, and 9 bases separated the two germline ends. Germline V lookup: CDR1 LNHDA, CDR2 SQIVND (reference sequence). The CDR3 has 14 amino acids. CDR3 in DNA: TGTGCCAGTAGTATGGGCTCAACCACCGGGGAGCTGTTTTTT. Its protein is CASSMGSTTGELFF.

The J gene is TRBJ2-3, the V gene TRBV28; 10 bases are shared with TRBD1. This CDR3 contains 17 residues. Looked up from germline, CDR1 is MDHEN and CDR2 is SYDVKM. The V gene end was trimmed by 3 bases and the J gene end by 1 base; junction bases not matched to a gene: 7. The CDR3 DNA reads as TGTGCCAGCAGTTTTTGGGCCGGGACAGGGGGCACAGATACGCAGTATTTT. Translating it yields CASSFWAGTGGTDTQYF.

This clone turned up a few times. V and J are TRBV11-3 and TRBJ1-1, with D possibly being TRBD1 (5 bases). The CDR3 spans 14 residues. V lost 4 bases and J lost 0, with 9 bases in between. The germline V gene has CDR1 SGHNT and CDR2 YENEEA. The DNA of the CDR3 is TGTGCCAGCAGCTCCAACAGGTTGAACACTGAAGCTTTCTTT. This gives the protein CASSSNRLNTEAFF. Using reference TRBV11-3 and TRBJ1-1 for the parts outside the CDR3, the full variable domain is EAGVVQSPRYKIIEKKQPVAFWCNPISGHNTLYWYLQNLGQGPELLIRYENEEAVDDSQLPKDRFSAERLKGVDSTLKIQPAELGDSAVYLCASSSNRLNTEAFFGQGTRLTVV.

This chain connects TRBV27 to TRBJ2-5; TRBD2 aligns across 8 bases. CDR1 and CDR2 from the germline V gene are MNHEY and SMNVEV (reference sequence). Trimming removed 4 bases from V and 5 bases from J; junction bases left unmatched: 15. The CDR3 is 17 amino acids. The CDR3 loop is CASSSTIFGGAIETQYF. Here the CDR3 DNA reads TGTGCCAGCAGTTCCACAATATTCGGGGGGGCCATCGAGACCCAGTACTTC.

The rearrangement uses TRBV7-3 and TRBJ1-6, with D possibly being TRBD1 (6 bases). Germline assignment: CDR1 SGHTA and CDR2 FQGTGA. V was shortened by 1 base and J by 7 bases, with 11 bases between the two germline ends. There are 15 residues in the CDR3. The CDR3 sequence is CASSLIGGKNSPLHF. DNA for the CDR3: TGTGCCAGCAGCTTAATTGGGGGCAAAAATTCACCCCTCCACTTT.

The rearrangement links TRBV18 to TRBJ2-3; no clear D gene. Between the trimmed V and J ends, which lost 2 bases and 1 base, there was a span of 7 bases. CDR3 size: 14 residues. CDR1 KGHSH and CDR2 LQKENI come from the germline V gene. As DNA, the CDR3 is TGTGCCAGCTCACCAGTCGGAGGCACAGATACGCAGTATTTT. Encoded protein: CASSPVGGTDTQYF.

The chain uses TRBV5-1 and TRBJ1-1, with D perhaps matching TRBD1 (6 bases). The CDR3 extends over 14 amino acids. The germline V gene has CDR1 SGHRS and CDR2 YFSETQ. V was clipped by 2 bases and J by 0 bases, with 8 bases between them. This CDR3 reads CASSFRTVNTEAFF. CDR3 in DNA: TGCGCCAGCAGCTTCCGGACAGTGAACACTGAAGCTTTCTTT. Complete variable domain (other parts from reference TRBV5-1 and TRBJ1-1): KAGVTQTPRYLIKTRGQQVTLSCSPISGHRSVSWYQQTPGQGLQFLFEYFSETQRNKGNFPGRFSGRQFSNSRSEMNVSTLELGDSALYLCASSFRTVNTEAFFGQGTRLTVV.

The gene calls are TRBV7-3 and TRBJ1-1; D is unclear. CDR1 and CDR2 from the germline V gene are SGHTA and FQGTGA. V shed 3 bases and J shed 0 bases, with 5 bases lying between them. The CDR3 extends over 13 amino acids. Here the CDR3 DNA reads TGTGCCAGCAGCTTGTTAGTGAACACTGAAGCTTTCTTT. It codes for CASSLLVNTEAFF.

The CDR3: CASSQDPTTGELFF. The CDR3 nucleotides are TGCGCCAGCAGCCAAGATCCGACTACCGGGGAGCTGTTTTTT. V usage is TRBV4-3 and J usage is TRBJ2-2; D remains ambiguous. Germline CDR1 LGHNA, CDR2 YSLEER. The length of the CDR3 is 14 residues. V was trimmed by 0 bases and J by 5 bases, leaving 7 bases between them.

V gene TRBV5-6 combines with J gene TRBJ1-2; weak D call: TRBD1 (6 bases). Germline assignment: CDR1 SGHDT and CDR2 YYEEEE. There are 13 residues in the CDR3. Deletions cut 7 bases from V and 4 bases from J, with 14 bases between. The CDR3 region has the DNA TGTGCCAGCGCAAACAGGGAATCCTATGGCTACACCTTC. It translates to CASANRESYGYTF.

The count of this clone is one. The same CDR3 can be traced to other DNA sequences in this sample. The rearrangement joins TRBV29-1 to TRBJ1-5; the D gene is possibly TRBD1 (5 bases). The CDR3 extends over 12 amino acids. Germline V gives CDR1 SQVTM, CDR2 ANQGSEA. Trimming removed 6 bases at V and 4 bases at J, with 10 bases between. Here the CDR3 reads CSVGGGNQPQHF. DNA of the CDR3: TGCAGCGTCGGGGGGGGGAATCAGCCCCAGCATTTT.

The genes are TRBV18 and TRBJ2-1, with 9 bases fitting TRBD2. Trimming at V came to 5 bases and at J to 6 bases, leaving 11 bases not matched to a gene. The CDR3 runs to 16 residues. Germline CDR1 KGHSH, CDR2 LQKENI. The CDR3 nucleotides are TGTGCCAGCTCAGCCTCGGGAGCGGGGGGCCCCAATGAGCAGTTCTTC. It specifies CASSASGAGGPNEQFF.

The V and J genes are TRBV20-1 and TRBJ2-3; D gene ambiguous. Trimming removed 6 bases at V and 5 bases at J, with 9 bases between. Germline CDR1 is DFQATT and CDR2 is SNEGSKA (reference sequence). The CDR3 is 11 amino acids. The CDR3 coding sequence is TGCAGTGCCGCTGAGGAAGATACGCAGTATTTT. It yields the protein CSAAEEDTQYF.

J is TRBJ1-6 and V is TRBV5-4, with a weak D call TRBD1 (5 bases). CDR1 is SGHNT, CDR2 YYREEE, per germline (reference sequence). V was shortened by 6 bases and J by 0 bases, with 19 bases between the two germline ends. The CDR3 covers 18 residues. CDR3 protein: CASTRLPGLSSYNSPLHF. In DNA, the CDR3 is TGTGCCAGCACCCGTCTCCCAGGGTTGAGCTCCTATAATTCACCCCTCCACTTT.

This chain links TRBV9 with TRBJ2-3, with TRBD2 identical over 11 bases. The CDR3 runs to 15 residues. Germline V gene data show CDR1 as SGDLS and CDR2 as YYNGEE. V lost 3 bases, J lost 1 base, and 1 base stayed unmatched. The CDR3 region is CASSATSGGTDTQYF. The CDR3 nucleotides are TGTGCCAGCAGCGCGACTAGCGGGGGCACAGATACGCAGTATTTT.

The CDR3 sequence: CASSLDRMGTEAFF. The CDR3 nucleotides are TGTGCCAGCAGCCTCGACAGAATGGGTACTGAAGCTTTCTTT. The chain couples TRBV5-4 to TRBJ1-1, with D possibly being TRBD1 (5 bases). The CDR3 sequence is 14 residues long. V gave up 4 bases and J gave up 5 bases, with 15 bases separating them. Germline CDR1 and CDR2: SGHNT and YYREEE (reference sequence).

V and J are TRBV9 and TRBJ1-2, with 7 bases that match TRBD1. V was pared by 3 bases and J by 4 bases, with 9 bases of the junction left unmatched. The CDR3 length is 15 residues. Germline V gene sequence: CDR1 SGDLS, CDR2 YYNGEE. For the CDR3, the DNA is TGTGCCAGCAGCGAGGACCCGGGACAGCCCTATGGCTACACCTTC. It yields the protein CASSEDPGQPYGYTF.

V and J are TRBV6-5 and TRBJ1-6; 7 bases align to TRBD1. V gave up 10 bases and J gave up 7 bases; unmatched junction bases: 7. CDR1 and CDR2 from the germline V gene are MNHEY and SVGAGI. The CDR3 spans 13 residues. This chain's CDR3 is CAIADRENSPLHF. CDR3 in DNA: TGTGCCATCGCCGACAGGGAAAATTCACCCCTCCACTTT.